This T cell receptor beta chain comes out of a study of blood T cell repertoires in COVID-19. Study-wide context: COVID-19 samples, acute and convalescent, were from the United States, Italy and Spain.

The germline V gene has CDR1 MDHEN and CDR2 SYDVKM. The CDR3 runs to 14 residues. Trimming removed 4 bases from V and 11 bases from J; junction bases left unmatched: 8. In the study's own analysis: How many nucleated cells were present was estimated from reference gene primer amplification. Measured with immunoSEQ multiplex PCR; TCRdb has only the in-frame clones, and not every one. V, J and clone size are those of that table, while D and trimming were read from the DNA. The table records about 40,000 clones, roughly nine tenths of them present only once. The genes are TRBV28 and TRBJ1-4; 9 bases are shared with TRBD1. The sequencing sample was made of peripheral blood. This clonotype was sampled from a man over 45 with active COVID-19. The CDR3 nucleotides are TGTGCCAGCAGTTCGGACAGGGGACATCTGAAACTGTTTTTT. Amino acid sequence: CASSSDRGHLKLFF.